This is a list of T cell receptor beta chains from one sample in a study of chemoradiotherapy in HPV16-positive cancers. Data came from immunoSEQ multiplex PCR; TCRdb stores just in-frame clones and leaves some out. The sample includes 6,000 or so clones, about 85% of them seen just once. The source was tumor tissue, collected from a patient who underwent chemoradiotherapy. All receptors derive from a human donor with HPV-associated anogenital cancer. Both conserved end residues are trimmed from each CDR3. Fields, in order: D gene, V gene, J gene, CDR3 protein. D genes are given only for firm matches.

.,TRBV6-5,TRBJ2-3,ASSYRERGADTQY
.,TRBV6-5,TRBJ1-2,ASSSNPVYGYT
.,TRBV18,TRBJ2-1,ASSPRRDDEQF
TRBD2,TRBV7-9,TRBJ2-7,ASSSGLAGGRAHEQY
.,TRBV5-5,TRBJ1-1,ASSLTDGYTEAF
.,TRBV23-1,TRBJ2-6,ASSQSPGTGANVLT
TRBD1,TRBV28,TRBJ2-7,ASSLFRTGNYEQY
.,TRBV18,TRBJ1-1,ASSPGVMNTEAF
TRBD1,TRBV11-2,TRBJ1-5,ASSLGTGGAQPQH
TRBD2,TRBV9,TRBJ2-5,ASSPLGLAAEETQY
TRBD2,TRBV7-2,TRBJ2-2,ASKYREVTGELF
TRBD2,TRBV5-5,TRBJ2-5,ASSFWTGGKETQY
.,TRBV7-2,TRBJ2-7,ASSPGRRGYEQY
TRBD2,TRBV14,TRBJ2-7,ASQAGFYEQY
TRBD1,TRBV4-3,TRBJ2-6,ASSQESAAGGFSGANVLT
.,TRBV6-5,TRBJ2-7,ASSYGGTYEQY
.,TRBV9,TRBJ1-4,ASSSTGTTNEKLF
.,TRBV25-1,TRBJ1-6,ASSPTPGNNSPLH
TRBD2,TRBV5-4,TRBJ2-1,ASSSGTSGANEQF
TRBD1,TRBV9,TRBJ2-3,ASSVESGGQGVADTQY
.,TRBV6-5,TRBJ1-6,ASTEDPGGRSPLH
.,TRBV7-3,TRBJ1-1,ASSLAGEASEAF
.,TRBV2,TRBJ1-3,ASSEGGPGNTIY
.,TRBV11-2,TRBJ2-7,ASSPQLAGEQY
TRBD1,TRBV18,.,ASSPGQGPEQY
.,TRBV29-1,TRBJ2-5,SARPQTQETQY
.,TRBV5-6,TRBJ1-5,ASSLKDGHGSQPQH
.,TRBV21-1,TRBJ1-1,ASRPGLNTEAF
TRBD1,TRBV30,TRBJ2-7,AWRVTGAAAYEQY
.,TRBV11-1,TRBJ1-1,ASSSQRDTEAF
.,TRBV5-6,TRBJ1-5,ASSSDLDAGPQH
.,TRBV5-1,TRBJ2-5,ASSSDWGSETQY
.,TRBV21-1,TRBJ2-1,ASSIGSGGRASEQF
.,TRBV19,TRBJ1-2,ASNFGPNYGYT
TRBD2,TRBV7-2,TRBJ2-7,ASSLQVAGGSYEQY